What follows are 10 T cell receptor beta chains derived from one specimen sequenced in a study of cytomegalovirus exposure and HLA in healthy donors. PCR primers comprised 60 Vbeta and 13 Jbeta primers. Measured with immunoSEQ multiplex PCR; TCRdb has only the in-frame clones, and not every one. The table lists 100,000 or so clones. The sample consisted of PBMCs. These receptors were collected from a man in his fifties or sixties in good health and CMV-seronegative.

The chain has TRBV18 and TRBJ2-1, with D maybe TRBD1 (5 bases). Trimming removed 6 bases at V and 5 bases at J, with 11 bases between. The length of the CDR3 is 13 residues. The germline V gene encodes CDR1 KGHSH and CDR2 LQKENI. The CDR3 is CASSTVSDNEQFF. CDR3 in DNA: TGTGCCAGCTCGACAGTTTCCGACAATGAGCAGTTCTTC.

The chain uses TRBV19 and TRBJ2-7, with TRBD1 matching 11 bases. CDR3 length: 15 amino acids. J gave up 3 bases and V 4 bases, and 5 bases lay outside the gene matches. The germline gives CDR1 LNHDA, CDR2 SQIVND (reference sequence). The CDR3 region has the DNA TGTGCCAGTAGTACGGCCGGGACAGGGGGCTACGAGCAGTACTTC. Its translation is CASSTAGTGGYEQYF.

The chain carries TRBV5-4 and TRBJ1-1, with unresolved D. CDR1 and CDR2 from the germline V gene are SGHNT and YYREEE (reference sequence). The CDR3 has 14 amino acids. V lost 4 bases, J lost 1 base, and 11 bases lay in between. This chain's CDR3 is CASSPGSWNTEAFF. CDR3 nucleotide sequence: TGTGCCAGCAGCCCCGGGTCCTGGAACACTGAAGCTTTCTTT.

For this clone: The identical CDR3 is also encoded by other nucleotide sequences in the sample. J is TRBJ2-7 and V is TRBV2; D may be TRBD1 (5 bases). The V end lost 1 base, the J end lost 0 bases, and 10 bases lay between the germline ends. The CDR3 loop spans 15 amino acids. Germline V CDR1 and CDR2: SNHLY, FYNNEI. CDR3: CASSEDRPSSYEQYF. The CDR3 DNA reads TGTGCCAGCAGTGAAGACAGGCCGAGCTCCTACGAGCAGTACTTC.

This chain uses TRBV5-1 with TRBJ1-2; 9 bases fit TRBD1. The CDR3 has 14 amino acids. In germline, CDR1 is SGHRS, CDR2 YFSETQ. J lost 5 bases, V lost 4 bases, and 6 bases had no gene match. CDR3 in amino acids: CASSRTGQGYGYTF. CDR3 nucleotide sequence: TGCGCCAGCAGCCGGACGGGACAGGGATATGGCTACACCTTC.

The rearrangement uses TRBV6-5 and TRBJ2-3, with 11 bases matching TRBD2. The CDR3 loop spans 15 amino acids. The V and J ends lost 7 bases and 5 bases, in that order; junction bases with no gene match: 8. CDR1 MNHEY and CDR2 SVGAGI come from the germline V gene. CDR3 sequence: CASTQLAGVGDTQYF. CDR3 sequence (DNA): TGTGCCAGCACCCAACTAGCGGGAGTAGGAGATACGCAGTATTTT.

The V call is TRBV7-2, the J call TRBJ1-3; no reliable D call. The CDR3 runs to 14 residues. Germline lookup yields CDR1 SGHTA and CDR2 FQGNSA. Trimming left V 5 bases short and J 3 bases short, with 11 bases between. DNA of the CDR3: TGTGCCAGCAGCGCGGTATACGTTGGAAACACCATATATTTT. Its protein is CASSAVYVGNTIYF. The whole variable domain, filled in from reference TRBV7-2 and TRBJ1-3, reads GAGVSQSPSNKVTEKGKDVELRCDPISGHTALYWYRQSLGQGLEFLIYFQGNSAPDKSGLPSDRFSAERTGGSVSTLTIQRTQQEDSAVYLCASSAVYVGNTIYFGEGSWLTVV.

V usage is TRBV7-9 and J usage is TRBJ1-5; D not certain. Trimming removed 2 bases from V and 3 bases from J, with 5 bases in between. There are 13 residues in the CDR3. In germline, CDR1 is SEHNR, CDR2 FQNEAQ (reference sequence). This chain's CDR3 is CASSLQNNQPQHF. The CDR3 bases are TGTGCCAGCAGCTTACAGAACAATCAGCCCCAGCATTTT.

The gene calls are TRBV29-1 and TRBJ2-5, with 11 bases fitting TRBD2. After removal of 6 bases from V and 7 bases from J, the junction contained 10 bases not matched to a gene. Germline CDR1 reads SQVTM; CDR2 reads ANQGSEA. The CDR3 is 14 amino acids. CDR3 coding DNA: TGCAGCGTACCGACTAGCGGGACTTCAGGGACCCAGTACTTC. This sequence encodes CSVPTSGTSGTQYF.

The V gene is TRBV4-3, the J gene TRBJ1-4; TRBD1 matches at 10 bases. This CDR3 is built from 15 residues. In germline, CDR1 is LGHNA, CDR2 YSLEER. The junction had 3 bases not matched to a gene; V was cut back by 2 bases and J by 6 bases. CDR3 region: CASSQKGTGDEKLFF. The CDR3 nucleotides read TGCGCCAGCAGCCAAAAGGGGACAGGGGATGAAAAACTGTTTTTT.